These 6 T cell receptor beta chains originate from one sample sequenced in a study of T-cell memory formation after mild COVID-19. Via MiXCR, TCRdb re-called the 5' RACE reads, giving one row per CDR3 protein. The table shows under 110,000 distinct CDR3 sequences, with 9.5% to 15% occurring only once. Specimen: PBMCs or a T cell subset sorted from them (not recorded which). The receptors stem from an adult woman who had mild COVID-19 (a few samples of this study predate the infection). Cell type and time point are not known.

This clonotype has more than one count but fewer than ten. The chain employs TRBV4-2 and TRBJ2-7; 9 nucleotides match TRBD2. CDR3 length equals 15 residues. The ends lost 0 bases at V and 4 bases at J; junction bases unmatched: 4. Germline V gives CDR1 LGHNA, CDR2 YNFKEQ. CDR3 in DNA: TGTGCCAGCAGCCAAGAAGCGGGAGGCCAGTACGAGCAGTACTTC. This codes for CASSQEAGGQYEQYF.

In this sample, this clonotype turned up a few times. The gene calls are TRBV28 and TRBJ2-7; 8 bases align to TRBD1. The J segment lost 0 bases and the V segment lost 0 bases, leaving 4 bases of the junction unmatched. This CDR3 comprises 16 residues. Germline-derived CDR1 and CDR2 are MDHEN and SYDVKM. The chain's CDR3 is CASSLWDRASSYEQYF. The CDR3 DNA reads as TGTGCCAGCAGTTTATGGGACAGGGCTAGCTCCTACGAGCAGTACTTC.

This clonotype has only a few counts. The J gene is TRBJ2-7, the V gene TRBV7-9; maybe TRBD1 (6 bases). The V gene's germline CDR1 is SEHNR and CDR2 FQNEAQ (reference sequence). V was pared by 5 bases and J by 0 bases, with 11 bases between. The CDR3 is made up of 14 amino acids. The CDR3 here is CASSRLDSSYEQYF. The CDR3 coding sequence is TGTGCCAGCAGCAGATTGGACAGCTCCTACGAGCAGTACTTC.

V is TRBV4-2 and J is TRBJ1-2, with a possible D match to TRBD1 (5 bases). Per germline, CDR1 LGHNA and CDR2 YNFKEQ. The CDR3 consists of 17 residues. Trimming removed 6 bases at V and 4 bases at J, with 24 bases between. The CDR3 loop reads CASREIQDPLGGYGYTF. The CDR3 nucleotides are TGTGCCAGCAGAGAGATACAGGATCCCCTCGGGGGCTATGGCTACACCTTC.

This sequence joins TRBV6-5 and TRBJ2-1; TRBD2 aligns across 10 bases. This CDR3 comprises 18 residues. With V trimmed by 6 bases and J by 0 bases, 11 bases remained unmatched. Germline V gene sequence: CDR1 MNHEY, CDR2 SVGAGI. The CDR3 DNA is TGTGCCAGCAGGCGACTAGCGGGCAAACCAAGCTCCTACAATGAGCAGTTCTTC. Amino acid sequence: CASRRLAGKPSSYNEQFF.

This clonotype has more than one count but fewer than ten. V usage is TRBV5-1 and J usage is TRBJ1-1, with TRBD1 matching over 9 bases. CDR1 SGHRS and CDR2 YFSETQ come from the germline V gene. The CDR3 is 15 amino acids. Trimming removed 4 bases from V and 4 bases from J; junction bases left unmatched: 8. CDR3 in amino acids: CASSRTGGQVTEAFF. CDR3 nucleotide sequence: TGCGCCAGCAGCCGCACAGGGGGCCAGGTCACTGAAGCTTTCTTT.